This TCR beta chain was identified during a study of Ad26.COV2.S vaccination and SARS-CoV-2 variants. Findings and caveats of the study: Substantial post-vaccination breadth of spike-specific CD8+ and CD4+ T cell responses was reported. Estimates derived from TCR breadth and depth analyses may have underestimated total T cell responses.

V was cut by 0 bases and J by 5 bases, with 16 bases left in between. Germline V gene data show CDR1 as MNHEY and CDR2 as SVGAGI. The CDR3 spans 16 residues. About this clone: What it binds is unknown.

The protocol was immunoSEQ multiplex PCR, while the TCRdb copy is restricted to in-frame clones and leaves out a portion. This sample carries 300,000 to 450,000 clones, 92% of them seen once, and the ten largest clones take 3.9%. The J gene is TRBJ2-5, the V gene TRBV6-5; D is perhaps TRBD1 (6 bases). The receptor comes from a human donor who had recovered from COVID-19. The starting material was peripheral blood, obtained after recovery from COVID-19. The CDR3 loop reads CASSYSVWDNRETQYF. In DNA, the CDR3 is TGTGCCAGCAGTTACTCGGTCTGGGACAACCGGGAGACCCAGTACTTC.